Shown below are 24 T cell receptor beta chains from a single sample sequenced in a study of pediatric ulcerative colitis. The protocol was immunoSEQ multiplex PCR, while the TCRdb copy is restricted to in-frame clones and leaves out a portion. The profile shows about 60,000 clones, around 86% of them singletons. The source material was blood. These receptors were collected from a boy younger than 18 who was a control in a study of pediatric ulcerative colitis.

Turning to this clone: One junction end disagrees with the germline gene, perhaps due to a read error. The J gene is TRBJ1-1, the V gene TRBV7-7; perhaps TRBD1 as D (6 bases). This CDR3 contains 14 residues. Germline values: CDR1 SSHAT, CDR2 FNYEAQ (reference sequence). Written as DNA, the CDR3 is TGTGCTAGCAGGTTAGGGGGTCCTGGTACTGAAGCTTTCTTT. Residues: CASRLGGPGTEAFF. Looking up the rest from reference TRBV7-7 and TRBJ1-1 gives the full variable domain: GAGVSQSPRYKVTKRGQDVTLRCDPISSHATLYWYQQALGQGPEFLTYFNYEAQPDKSGLPSDRFSAERPEGSISTLTIQRTEQRDSAMYRCASRLGGPGTEAFFGQGTRLTVV.

The chain is built from TRBV11-2 and TRBJ1-3, with D unresolved. The V end was cut by 8 bases, the J end by 3 bases, with 20 bases between. The CDR3 totals 16 residues. Germline loops: CDR1 SGHAT, CDR2 FQNNGV. The CDR3 DNA reads TGTGCCAGCGGCCGAGACGGGAGCGACTTTGGAAACACCATATATTTT. This gives the protein CASGRDGSDFGNTIYF.

The V call is TRBV14, the J call TRBJ2-3; no reliable D call. Trimming took 1 base from V and 3 from J, leaving 2 bases between them. The germline CDR1 and CDR2 sequences are SGHDN and FVKESK. The length of the CDR3 is 12 residues. The CDR3 reads CASSQVTDTQYF. The CDR3 DNA is TGTGCCAGCAGCCAAGTGACAGATACGCAGTATTTT.

V gene TRBV10-3 combines with J gene TRBJ2-5, with 7 bases matching TRBD1. The CDR3 is 14 residues long. Looked up from germline, CDR1 is ENHRY and CDR2 is SYGVKD. V shed 11 bases, J shed 4 bases, and the junction held 13 bases outside the gene matches. CDR3 sequence reads: CAGSSRGSRETQYF. The CDR3 coding sequence is TGTGCCGGCAGCTCCAGGGGGTCGCGAGAGACCCAGTACTTC.

The chain employs TRBV27 and TRBJ1-1; D is uncertain. Looked up from germline, CDR1 is MNHEY and CDR2 is SMNVEV (reference sequence). The CDR3 sequence is 12 residues long. V lost 8 bases and J 2 bases, leaving 9 bases between the germline ends. Here the CDR3 DNA reads TGTGCCAGCCGGTTCTCAAACACTGAAGCTTTCTTT. Its protein is CASRFSNTEAFF.

The chain joins TRBV5-1 to TRBJ2-1; 13 positions match TRBD2. With V trimmed by 3 bases and J by 8 bases, 8 bases remained unmatched. Germline CDR1 SGHRS, CDR2 YFSETQ. The CDR3 is 16 amino acids. CDR3 DNA: TGCGCCAGCAGCTACGGACTAGCGGGAGCTATCGATGAGCAGTTCTTC. Protein product: CASSYGLAGAIDEQFF.

The genes are TRBV10-3 and TRBJ2-4, with 7 bases identical to TRBD2. Germline V lookup: CDR1 ENHRY, CDR2 SYGVKD. This CDR3 is built from 22 residues. Germline trimming cut 9 bases from V and 0 bases from J; bases unmatched to any gene: 29. In nucleotides, the CDR3 is TGTGCCATAGGGGAGGGGCAGGTCGGGTTACCTAACGCCGGACTAGCCAAAAACATTCAGTACTTC. Amino acids: CAIGEGQVGLPNAGLAKNIQYF.

The V and J genes are TRBV2 and TRBJ2-1, with D uncertain. Looked up from germline, CDR1 is SNHLY and CDR2 is FYNNEI. This CDR3 region has 12 residues. V was clipped by 7 bases and J by 7 bases, with 11 bases between them. CDR3 nucleotides: TGTGCCAGCAACGGCCCTGGGAATGAGCAGTTCTTC. Amino acid sequence: CASNGPGNEQFF.

V is TRBV27 and J is TRBJ2-7, with 9 bases identical to TRBD2. Germline V gene data show CDR1 as MNHEY and CDR2 as SMNVEV (reference sequence). The J segment lost 2 bases and the V segment lost 0 bases, leaving 2 bases of the junction unmatched. The CDR3 sequence is 15 residues long. In DNA, the CDR3 is TGTGCCAGCAGTTTATCGCCTAGCGGGACCTACGAGCAGTACTTC. Amino acid sequence: CASSLSPSGTYEQYF.

V and J are TRBV19 and TRBJ2-7, with D tentatively TRBD1 (5 bases). CDR1 and CDR2 from the germline V gene are LNHDA and SQIVND (reference sequence). The CDR3 runs to 18 residues. Trimming cost V 8 bases and J 3 bases, with 29 bases left between them. DNA of the CDR3: TGTGCCAGTGCCAGGCAGGGTACTTCCCCAATTGCCCTCTACGAGCAGTACTTC. Translating gives CASARQGTSPIALYEQYF.

The rearrangement joins TRBV19 to TRBJ2-1; D uncertain. The CDR3 is made up of 15 amino acids. Germline assignment: CDR1 LNHDA and CDR2 SQIVND (reference sequence). V gave up 0 bases and J gave up 7 bases, with 13 bases separating them. The CDR3 is CASSIDLWKGNEQFF. CDR3 DNA sequence: TGTGCCAGTAGTATAGATCTATGGAAGGGAAATGAGCAGTTCTTC.

The chain employs TRBV4-1 and TRBJ1-1; D is unclear. The CDR3 covers 14 residues. CDR1 and CDR2 (germline): MGHRA, YSYEKL. The V and J ends lost 5 bases and 1 base respectively, with 11 bases between them. CDR3 DNA: TGCGCCAGCAGCAAGGAATGGGAGAACACTGAAGCTTTCTTT. Translated: CASSKEWENTEAFF.

V usage is TRBV27 and J usage is TRBJ2-5, with D tentatively TRBD2 (5 bases). From germline, CDR1 is MNHEY and CDR2 SMNVEV (reference sequence). Trimming removed 2 bases from V and 0 bases from J, with 16 bases in between. The CDR3 has 17 residues. This CDR3 reads CASSLATQEANQETQYF. CDR3 nucleotides: TGTGCCAGCAGTTTAGCAACCCAGGAGGCAAACCAAGAGACCCAGTACTTC.

The chain is built from TRBV6-4 and TRBJ2-1; D might be TRBD2 (6 bases). Trimming removed 4 bases from V and 8 bases from J, with 15 bases in between. Germline V CDR1 and CDR2: MRHNA, SNTAGT. CDR3 length: 14 residues. CDR3 nucleotides: TGTGCCAGCAGTGGGGGTCGGGAGAAGGATGAGCAGTTCTTC. Translating it yields CASSGGREKDEQFF.

This clone appeared a few times. The V call is TRBV6-1, the J call TRBJ2-2; tentative D call: TRBD1 (5 bases). CDR1 MNHNS and CDR2 SASEGT come from the germline V gene. The germline V and J ends were trimmed by 7 bases and 4 bases, with 13 bases remaining between them. CDR3 length: 14 amino acids. The CDR3 DNA follows: TGTGCCAGCAACAGGATGAGTAGCACCGGGGAGCTGTTTTTT. Its translation: CASNRMSSTGELFF.

The chain carries TRBV9 and TRBJ2-2; TRBD1 aligns across 9 bases. CDR1 is SGDLS and CDR2 is YYNGEE in the germline V gene. J was trimmed by 7 bases and V by 3 bases; bases with no gene match: 13. The CDR3 has 17 residues. The CDR3 sequence: CASSGRPGTGFGGELFF. CDR3 in DNA: TGTGCCAGCAGCGGACGTCCCGGGACAGGGTTTGGCGGGGAGCTGTTTTTT.

The chain has TRBV19 and TRBJ1-4, with D possibly matching TRBD1 (5 bases). The CDR3 contains 13 residues. V was cut by 2 bases and J by 7 bases, with 8 bases left in between. Per germline, CDR1 LNHDA and CDR2 SQIVND (reference sequence). The CDR3 loop reads CASSIQGGEKLFF. The CDR3 DNA follows: TGTGCCAGTAGTATACAGGGAGGTGAAAAACTGTTTTTT.

V gene TRBV7-2 combines with J gene TRBJ1-5, with TRBD1 as a possible D gene (5 bases). V was cut by 8 bases and J by 5 bases, with 10 bases left in between. The V gene's germline CDR1 is SGHTA and CDR2 FQGNSA. This CDR3 is 12 amino acids long. CDR3 bases: TGTGCCAGCGGACTAGGGGATCAGCCCCAGCATTTT. Translated: CASGLGDQPQHF.

This clone was counted a single time. The chain carries TRBV7-2 and TRBJ2-7, with TRBD1 matching 11 bases. This CDR3 has 19 residues. The germline V gene has CDR1 SGHTA and CDR2 FQGNSA. With V trimmed by 5 bases and J by 3 bases, 18 bases remained unmatched. Written as DNA, the CDR3 is TGTGCCAGCAGCCCGAAGGGTCCCGGGACAGGGGGATTTTACTACGAGCAGTACTTC. Encoded protein: CASSPKGPGTGGFYYEQYF. Drawing the rest from reference TRBV7-2 and TRBJ2-7, the complete variable domain is GAGVSQSPSNKVTEKGKDVELRCDPISGHTALYWYRQSLGQGLEFLIYFQGNSAPDKSGLPSDRFSAERTGGSVSTLTIQRTQQEDSAVYLCASSPKGPGTGGFYYEQYFGPGTRLTVT.

This chain links TRBV2 with TRBJ2-7; TRBD2 aligns across 9 bases. The V segment lost 4 bases and the J segment 6 bases; nucleotides outside the gene matches: 10. This CDR3 has 15 amino acids. Looked up from germline, CDR1 is SNHLY and CDR2 is FYNNEI. CDR3 amino acids: CASSGQRGDAGEQYF. CDR3 sequence (DNA): TGTGCCAGCAGTGGTCAGCGGGGGGATGCGGGCGAGCAGTACTTC.

The rearrangement uses TRBV27 and TRBJ1-2; TRBD1 might be the D (6 bases). The CDR3 is 14 amino acids. Trimming pared 10 bases from V and 4 bases from J, leaving 19 bases between. CDR1 MNHEY and CDR2 SMNVEV come from the germline V gene (reference sequence). CDR3 sequence reads: CATSASEGVYGYTF. CDR3 nucleotides: TGTGCCACCTCTGCAAGTGAGGGGGTCTATGGCTACACCTTC.

V gene TRBV7-9 combines with J gene TRBJ2-2; TRBD2 aligns across 13 bases. With 5 bases clipped from V and 8 bases from J, the junction kept 5 bases outside the gene matches. There are 15 residues in the CDR3. From germline, CDR1 is SEHNR and CDR2 FQNEAQ (reference sequence). CDR3 sequence reads: CASSLRTSGSGELFF. The CDR3, as DNA: TGTGCCAGCAGCCTACGGACTAGCGGGAGTGGGGAGCTGTTTTTT.

This chain joins TRBV6-1 and TRBJ2-7, with 10 bases lining up with TRBD1. The CDR3 extends over 15 amino acids. V shed 6 bases and J 4 bases; nucleotides not matched to a gene: 9. Germline CDR1 is MNHNS and CDR2 is SASEGT. CDR3 DNA sequence: TGTGCCAGCAGATCCCGGGGACAGGGGCTGTACGAGCAGTACTTC. It codes for CASRSRGQGLYEQYF.

The rearrangement joins TRBV4-2 to TRBJ1-4; D is unclear. V was pared by 3 bases and J by 5 bases, with 10 bases between. The CDR3 extends over 14 amino acids. Germline CDR1 LGHNA, CDR2 YNFKEQ. CDR3: CASSHDLVNEKLFF. The CDR3 DNA sequence: TGTGCCAGCAGCCACGACCTAGTAAATGAAAAACTGTTTTTT.